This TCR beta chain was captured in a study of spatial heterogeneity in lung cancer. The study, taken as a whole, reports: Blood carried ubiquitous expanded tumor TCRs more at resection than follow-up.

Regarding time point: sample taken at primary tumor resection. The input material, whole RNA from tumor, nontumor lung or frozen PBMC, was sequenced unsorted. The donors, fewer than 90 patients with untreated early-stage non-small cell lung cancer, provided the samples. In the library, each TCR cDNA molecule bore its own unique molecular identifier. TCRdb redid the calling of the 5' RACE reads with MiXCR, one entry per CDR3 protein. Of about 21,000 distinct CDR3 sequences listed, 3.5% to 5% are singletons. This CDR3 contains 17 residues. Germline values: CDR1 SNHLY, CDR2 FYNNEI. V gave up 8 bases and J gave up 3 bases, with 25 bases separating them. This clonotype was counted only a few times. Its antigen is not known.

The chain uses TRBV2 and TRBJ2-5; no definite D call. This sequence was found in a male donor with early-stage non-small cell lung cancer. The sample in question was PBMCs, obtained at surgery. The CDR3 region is CASHGPRLQGREETQYF. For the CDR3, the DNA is TGTGCCAGCCATGGACCGAGACTCCAAGGAAGGGAAGAGACCCAGTACTTC.